A selection of T cell receptor beta chains follows, all from one sample in a study of blood T cell repertoires in COVID-19. TCRdb's copy holds only in-frame clones and misses some; the assay was immunoSEQ multiplex PCR. Among 140,000 to 150,000 clones listed, 78% were seen once. Sequenced input: peripheral blood. These receptors were taken from a woman aged 60 to 75 with acute or convalescent COVID-19. The CDR3 runs from the conserved cysteine through the conserved F or W. D genes are given only for firm matches. The listing skips clone size in some rows; elsewhere it reads once, few, many or a size class.

V gene	D gene	J gene	clone size	CDR3 protein	CDR3 DNA
TRBV28	TRBD1	TRBJ2-7	NA	CASSFGTGFEQYF	TGTGCCAGCAGTTTTGGGACAGGGTTCGAACAGTACTTC
TRBV30	NA	TRBJ2-5	NA	CAWTEGRIRETQYF	TGTGCCTGGACGGAGGGACGCATAAGGGAGACCCAGTACTTC
TRBV27	NA	TRBJ2-1	few	CATLGRGYNEQFF	TGTGCCACCCTCGGTAGAGGCTACAATGAGCAGTTCTTC
TRBV28	TRBD2	TRBJ2-1	NA	CASSLGLSGRAEEQFF	TGTGCCAGCAGTTTAGGTTTGAGCGGGAGGGCAGAGGAGCAGTTCTTC
TRBV5-1	TRBD1	TRBJ2-3	NA	CASSTSGGSTDTQYF	TGCGCCAGCAGCACCTCAGGGGGTAGCACAGATACGCAGTATTTT
TRBV27	NA	TRBJ2-7	NA	CASSDFYEQYF	TGTGCCAGCAGTGACTTCTACGAGCAGTACTTC
TRBV3-1/TRBV3-2	NA	TRBJ2-7	NA	CASSVGASYEQYF	TGTGCCAGCAGTGTGGGGGCCTCCTACGAGCAGTACTTC
TRBV11-3	NA	TRBJ1-3	NA	CASRLKLQEPGPSGGNTIYF	TGTGCCAGCAGACTCAAATTACAGGAGCCGGGTCCCTCGGGCGGAAACACCATATATTTT
TRBV7-9	TRBD2	TRBJ2-5	few	CASSPRTSRLQETQYF	TGTGCCAGCAGCCCAAGGACTAGCAGACTCCAAGAGACCCAGTACTTC
TRBV6-6	NA	TRBJ1-1	once	CASIPGRVMNTEAFF	TGTGCCAGCATCCCCGGGCGGGTGATGAACACTGAAGCTTTCTTT
TRBV15	NA	TRBJ2-3	few	CATSRDRTGVTDTQYF	TGTGCCACCAGCAGAGATAGGACGGGGGTCACAGATACGCAGTATTTT
TRBV11-2	TRBD2	TRBJ2-1	NA	CASSLWKLGLDEQFF	TGTGCCAGCAGCTTATGGAAGCTGGGACTAGACGAGCAGTTCTTC
TRBV12-3/TRBV12-4	NA	TRBJ2-3	NA	CASSLGHFAQYF	TGTGCCAGCAGTTTAGGGCATTTCGCGCAGTATTTT
TRBV3-1/TRBV3-2	TRBD2	TRBJ2-1	NA	CASSQDPAGGGQFF	TGTGCCAGCAGCCAAGATCCCGCGGGAGGGGGACAGTTCTTC
TRBV5-6	NA	TRBJ2-7	few	CASSLAPGISYEQYF	TGTGCCAGCAGCTTGGCTCCGGGGATCTCCTACGAGCAGTACTTC
TRBV3-1/TRBV3-2	TRBD2	TRBJ2-3	NA	CASSQDRGRTDTQYF	TGTGCCAGCAGCCAAGATCGCGGGAGGACAGATACGCAGTATTTT
TRBV6-5	TRBD2	TRBJ2-4	once	CASSHLAGNIQYF	TGTGCCAGCAGTCATCTAGCGGGTAACATTCAGTACTTC